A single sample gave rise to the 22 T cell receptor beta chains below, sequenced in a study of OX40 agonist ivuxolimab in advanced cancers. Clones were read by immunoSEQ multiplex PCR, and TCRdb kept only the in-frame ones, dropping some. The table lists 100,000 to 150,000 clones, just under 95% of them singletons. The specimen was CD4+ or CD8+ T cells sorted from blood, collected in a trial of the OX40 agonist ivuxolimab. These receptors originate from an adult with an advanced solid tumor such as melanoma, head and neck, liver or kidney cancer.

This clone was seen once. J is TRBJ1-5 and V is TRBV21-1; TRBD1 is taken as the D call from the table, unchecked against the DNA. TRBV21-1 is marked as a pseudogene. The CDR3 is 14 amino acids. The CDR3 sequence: CASSKGHLNQPQHF. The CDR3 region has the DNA TGTGCCAGCAGCAAAGGACATCTAAATCAGCCCCAGCATTTT.

CDR3 region: CASSLVLGGDLQLSYEQYF. The CDR3 DNA follows: TGTGCCAGCAGCTTGGTGTTAGGGGGCGATCTTCAGCTGTCCTACGAGCAGTACTTC. The J gene is TRBJ2-7, the V gene TRBV5-6; 7 bases align to TRBD1. The CDR3 extends over 19 amino acids. The junction had 16 bases not matched to a gene; V was cut back by 0 bases and J by 1 base. The V gene's germline CDR1 is SGHDT and CDR2 YYEEEE.

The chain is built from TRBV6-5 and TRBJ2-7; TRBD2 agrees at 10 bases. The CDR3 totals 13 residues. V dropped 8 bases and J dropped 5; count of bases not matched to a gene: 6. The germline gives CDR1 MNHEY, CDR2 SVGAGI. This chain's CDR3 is CASGLAGVNEQYF. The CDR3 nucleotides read TGTGCCAGCGGGCTAGCGGGAGTCAACGAGCAGTACTTC.

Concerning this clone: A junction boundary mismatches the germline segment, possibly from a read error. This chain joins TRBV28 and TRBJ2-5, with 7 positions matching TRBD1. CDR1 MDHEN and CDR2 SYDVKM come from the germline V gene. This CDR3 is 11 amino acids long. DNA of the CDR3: TGTGCCAGCAGACTAGGACAGGTATTCGACTTC. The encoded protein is CASRLGQVFDF.

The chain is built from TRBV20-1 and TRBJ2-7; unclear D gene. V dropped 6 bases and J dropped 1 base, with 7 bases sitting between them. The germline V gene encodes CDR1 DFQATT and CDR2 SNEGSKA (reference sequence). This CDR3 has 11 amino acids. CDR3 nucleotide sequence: TGCAGTGCCAGACGGTCCTACGAGCAGTACTTC. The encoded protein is CSARRSYEQYF.

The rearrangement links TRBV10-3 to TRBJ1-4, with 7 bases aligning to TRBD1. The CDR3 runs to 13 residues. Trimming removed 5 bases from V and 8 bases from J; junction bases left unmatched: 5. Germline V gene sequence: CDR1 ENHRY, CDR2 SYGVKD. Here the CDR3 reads CAISYRGGEKLFF. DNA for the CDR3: TGTGCCATCAGTTACAGGGGTGGGGAAAAACTGTTTTTT.

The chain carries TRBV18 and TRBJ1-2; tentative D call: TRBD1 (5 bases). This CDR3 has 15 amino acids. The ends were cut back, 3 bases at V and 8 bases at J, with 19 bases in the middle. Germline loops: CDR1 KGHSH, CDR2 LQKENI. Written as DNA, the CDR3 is TGTGCCAGCTCACCGGGACGGGGCCCTGTGAGGGGCTACACCTTC. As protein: CASSPGRGPVRGYTF.

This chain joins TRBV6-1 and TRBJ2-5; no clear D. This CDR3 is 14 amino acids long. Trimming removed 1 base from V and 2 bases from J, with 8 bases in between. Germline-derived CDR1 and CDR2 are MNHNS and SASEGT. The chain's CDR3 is CASSEDVWQETQYF. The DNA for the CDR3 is TGTGCCAGCAGTGAAGACGTTTGGCAAGAGACCCAGTACTTC.

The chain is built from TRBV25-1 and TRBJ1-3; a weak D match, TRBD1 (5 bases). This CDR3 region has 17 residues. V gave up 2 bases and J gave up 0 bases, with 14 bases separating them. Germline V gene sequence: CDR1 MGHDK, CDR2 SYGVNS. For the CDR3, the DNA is TGTGCCAGCAGTGAAGAGAGGGGACTCTCCTCTGGAAACACCATATATTTT. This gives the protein CASSEERGLSSGNTIYF. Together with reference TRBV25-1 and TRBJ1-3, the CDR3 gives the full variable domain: EADIYQTPRYLVIGTGKKITLECSQTMGHDKMYWYQQDPGMELHLIHYSYGVNSTEKGDLSSESTVSRIRTEHFPLTLESARPSHTSQYLCASSEERGLSSGNTIYFGEGSWLTVV.

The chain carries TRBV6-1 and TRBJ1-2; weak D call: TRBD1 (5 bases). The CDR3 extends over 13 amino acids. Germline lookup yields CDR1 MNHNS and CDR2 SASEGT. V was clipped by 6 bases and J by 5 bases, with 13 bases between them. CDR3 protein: CASRPRDGYGYTF. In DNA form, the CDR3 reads TGTGCCAGCAGGCCCCGGGACGGATATGGCTACACCTTC.

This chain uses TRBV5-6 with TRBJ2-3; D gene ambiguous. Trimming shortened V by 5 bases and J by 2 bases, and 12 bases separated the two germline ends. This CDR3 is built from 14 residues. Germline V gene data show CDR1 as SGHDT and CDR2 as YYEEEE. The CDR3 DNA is TGTGCCAGCAGTAGGGTCGGATACACAGATACGCAGTATTTT. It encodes CASSRVGYTDTQYF. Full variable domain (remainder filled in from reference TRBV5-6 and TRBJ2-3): DAGVTQSPTHLIKTRGQQVTLRCSPKSGHDTVSWYQQALGQGPQFIFQYYEEEERQRGNFPDRFSGHQFPNYSSELNVNALLLGDSALYLCASSRVGYTDTQYFGPGTRLTVL.

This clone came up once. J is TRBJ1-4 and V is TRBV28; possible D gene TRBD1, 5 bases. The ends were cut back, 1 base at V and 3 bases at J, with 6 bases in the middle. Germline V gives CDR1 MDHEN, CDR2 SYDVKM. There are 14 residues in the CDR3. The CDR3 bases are TGTGCCAGCAGTTTATTGGGACCTAATGAAAAACTGTTTTTT. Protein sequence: CASSLLGPNEKLFF. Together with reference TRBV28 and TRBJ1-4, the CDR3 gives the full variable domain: DVKVTQSSRYLVKRTGEKVFLECVQDMDHENMFWYRQDPGLGLRLIYFSYDVKMKEKGDIPEGYSVSREKKERFSLILESASTNQTSMYLCASSLLGPNEKLFFGSGTQLSVL.

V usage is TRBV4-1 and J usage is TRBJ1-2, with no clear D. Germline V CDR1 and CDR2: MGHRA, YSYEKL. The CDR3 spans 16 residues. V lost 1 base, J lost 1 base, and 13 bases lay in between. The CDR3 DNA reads TGCGCCAGCAGCCAAGGGACGGAGAGGCATAACTATGGCTACACCTTC. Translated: CASSQGTERHNYGYTF.

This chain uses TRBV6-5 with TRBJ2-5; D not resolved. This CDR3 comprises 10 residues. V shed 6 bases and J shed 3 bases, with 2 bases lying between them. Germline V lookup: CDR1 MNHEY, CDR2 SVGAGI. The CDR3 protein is CASRKETQYF. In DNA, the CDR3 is TGTGCCAGCAGGAAAGAGACCCAGTACTTC.

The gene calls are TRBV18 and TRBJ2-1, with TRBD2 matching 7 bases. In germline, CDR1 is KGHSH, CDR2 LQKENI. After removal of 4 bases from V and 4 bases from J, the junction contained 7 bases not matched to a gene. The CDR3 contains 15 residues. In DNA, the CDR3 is TGTGCCAGCTCACACCCGGGACTACCTTACAATGAGCAGTTCTTC. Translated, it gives CASSHPGLPYNEQFF.

DNA of the CDR3: TGTGCCAGCAGTCTCAGGGACAGGGCTAGCACAGATACGCAGTATTTT. Protein sequence: CASSLRDRASTDTQYF. J is TRBJ2-3 and V is TRBV28; TRBD1 aligns across 9 bases. The V segment lost 5 bases and the J segment 0 bases; nucleotides outside the gene matches: 6. This CDR3 contains 16 residues. Germline V lookup: CDR1 MDHEN, CDR2 SYDVKM.

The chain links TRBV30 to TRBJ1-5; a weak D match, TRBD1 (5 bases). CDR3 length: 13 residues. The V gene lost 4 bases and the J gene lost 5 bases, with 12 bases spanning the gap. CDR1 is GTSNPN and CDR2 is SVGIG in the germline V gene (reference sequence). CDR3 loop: CAWTGRDDQPQHF. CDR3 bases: TGTGCCTGGACAGGCAGGGACGATCAGCCCCAGCATTTT.

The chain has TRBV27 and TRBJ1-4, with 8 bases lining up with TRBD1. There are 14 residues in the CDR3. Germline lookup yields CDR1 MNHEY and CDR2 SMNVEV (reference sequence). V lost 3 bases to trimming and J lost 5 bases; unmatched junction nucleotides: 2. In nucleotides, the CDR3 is TGTGCCAGCAGTTTGGGACAGGTGAATGAAAAACTGTTTTTT. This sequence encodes CASSLGQVNEKLFF.

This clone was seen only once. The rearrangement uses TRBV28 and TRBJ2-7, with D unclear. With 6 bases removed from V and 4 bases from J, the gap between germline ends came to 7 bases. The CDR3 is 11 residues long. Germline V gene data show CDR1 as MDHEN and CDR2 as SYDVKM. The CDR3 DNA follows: TGTGCCAGCAGCCCTGGTTACGAGCAGTACTTC. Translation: CASSPGYEQYF.

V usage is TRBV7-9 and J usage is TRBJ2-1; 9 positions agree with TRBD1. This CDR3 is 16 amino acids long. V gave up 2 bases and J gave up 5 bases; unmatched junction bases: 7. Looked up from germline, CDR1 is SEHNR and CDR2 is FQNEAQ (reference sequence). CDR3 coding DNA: TGTGCCAGCAGCTTAAGGGTAGGGACAGGGAACAATGAGCAGTTCTTC. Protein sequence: CASSLRVGTGNNEQFF.

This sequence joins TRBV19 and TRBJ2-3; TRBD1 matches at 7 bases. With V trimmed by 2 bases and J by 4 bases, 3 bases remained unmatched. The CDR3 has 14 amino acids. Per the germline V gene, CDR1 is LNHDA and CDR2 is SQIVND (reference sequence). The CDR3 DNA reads TGTGCCAGTAGTATACGGCAGGGGGCAGATACGCAGTATTTT. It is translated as CASSIRQGADTQYF.

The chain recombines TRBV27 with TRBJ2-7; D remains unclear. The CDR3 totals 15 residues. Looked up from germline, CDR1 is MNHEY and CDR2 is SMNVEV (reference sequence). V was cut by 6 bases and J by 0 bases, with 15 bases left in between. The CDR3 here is CASRNKAMVSYEQYF. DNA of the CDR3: TGTGCCAGCAGGAATAAGGCCATGGTCTCCTACGAGCAGTACTTC.